The 7 T cell receptor beta chains below all came from one sample that was sequenced in a study of blood T cell repertoires in COVID-19. Some clones are missing from TCRdb's copy, which holds only in-frame ones; the method was immunoSEQ multiplex PCR. The profile shows about 68,000 clones, 86% of them singletons. What was sequenced was peripheral blood. These receptor sequences come from a woman aged 55-70 years with acute or convalescent COVID-19.

The chain combines TRBV28 with TRBJ2-6, with TRBD1 matching over 7 bases. The germline gives CDR1 MDHEN, CDR2 SYDVKM. The CDR3 runs 15 residues. With V trimmed by 5 bases and J by 4 bases, 5 bases remained unmatched. The DNA for the CDR3 is TGTGCCAGCAGTCGACAGGGCGGCGGGGCCAACGTCCTGACTTTC. Its translation: CASSRQGGGANVLTF.

V usage is TRBV2 and J usage is TRBJ1-2, with 9 bases aligning to TRBD1. The ends lost 1 base at V and 2 bases at J; junction bases unmatched: 2. This CDR3 is built from 15 residues. CDR1 and CDR2 (germline): SNHLY, FYNNEI. This chain's CDR3 is CASSEETGGNYGYTF. The CDR3 DNA is TGTGCCAGCAGTGAAGAGACAGGGGGGAACTATGGCTACACCTTC.

This rearrangement joins TRBV6-6 to TRBJ1-2, with 7 bases lining up with TRBD1. Germline CDR1 is MNHNY and CDR2 is SVGAGI (reference sequence). V gave up 5 bases and J gave up 5 bases; unmatched junction bases: 5. The CDR3 runs 13 residues. CDR3 in DNA: TGTGCCAGCAGTCCCACAGGGGAGTATGGCTACACCTTC. It specifies CASSPTGEYGYTF.

V and J are TRBV20-1 and TRBJ2-1; no firm D call. CDR3 length equals 11 residues. V lost 3 bases and J lost 4, with 4 bases in between. The germline gives CDR1 DFQATT, CDR2 SNEGSKA (reference sequence). Written as DNA, the CDR3 is TGCAGTGCTAGCGTTTACAATGAGCAGTTCTTC. This gives the protein CSASVYNEQFF.

About this clone itself: An end of the junction differs from the germline gene, which may be a read error. V is TRBV18 and J is TRBJ1-4, with 8 bases matching TRBD1. The CDR3 has 16 amino acids. Germline V lookup: CDR1 KGHSH, CDR2 LQKENI. The CDR3 sequence is CASSLDSGGTNEKLFF. The CDR3 DNA follows: TGTGCCAGCTCACTCGACTCAGGGGGCACTAACGAAAAACTGTTTTTT.

The chain has TRBV15 and TRBJ2-3; weak D call: TRBD1 (5 bases). From germline, CDR1 is LNHNV and CDR2 YYDKDF (reference sequence). V dropped 4 bases and J dropped 8 bases, with 19 bases sitting between them. CDR3 size: 15 residues. The CDR3 DNA reads as TGTGCCACCAGCACCACTCCGATCAGGGTTGGTACGCAGTATTTT. Translating gives CATSTTPIRVGTQYF.

The chain couples TRBV2 to TRBJ2-4; D call uncertain. The germline CDR1 and CDR2 sequences are SNHLY and FYNNEI. CDR3 size: 15 residues. The V end was cut by 2 bases, the J end by 0 bases, with 8 bases between. The chain's CDR3 is CASSELALAKNIQYF. In nucleotides, the CDR3 is TGTGCCAGCAGTGAACTGGCTCTAGCCAAAAACATTCAGTACTTC.